This is a list of T cell receptor beta chains from one sample in a study of post-analysis software for immune sequencing data. In TCRdb, the PCR reads were re-called with MiXCR into one record per CDR3 protein. The data contain about 170,000 distinct CDR3 sequences, about 29% of them seen just once; the ten biggest clones take up about 1.6%. The specimen sequenced was blood. These receptor sequences come from a girl aged 10 to 17 with multiple sclerosis. Each CDR3 is given with its conserved first and last residue. The D gene is left open where the match is weak. Some rows mark clone size as missing; the rest say once, few, many or name a class of expanded clone.

TRBJ2-1 | . | TRBV27 | TRBD2 | CASNSTVDPLPGLGYNEQFF | TGTGCCAGCAATTCGACAGTGGACCCCTTACCGGGACTAGGGTACAATGAGCAGTTCTTC
TRBJ1-1 | . | TRBV7-2 | . | CASSFLVGTEAFF | TGTGCCAGCAGCTTCCTCGTCGGGACTGAAGCTTTCTTT
TRBJ2-1 | . | TRBV28 | . | CASSLLIGTNNEQFF | TGTGCCAGCAGTTTATTGATCGGGACGAACAATGAGCAGTTCTTC
TRBJ2-1 | few | TRBV24-1 | . | CATSDFVTGQFF | TGTGCCACCAGTGATTTCGTGACAGGCCAGTTCTTC
TRBJ2-2 | few | TRBV10-3 | . | CAIERDTNTGELFF | TGTGCCATCGAACGGGACACTAACACCGGGGAGCTGTTTTTT
TRBJ2-4 | . | TRBV12-5 | TRBD1 | CASGSTGGSTIQYF | TGTGCTAGTGGTTCCACAGGGGGCTCGACCATTCAGTACTTC
TRBJ2-7 | many | TRBV12-3/TRBV12-4 | . | CASSLGRSPLIHSYEQYF | TGTGCCAGCAGTTTGGGCAGGAGCCCTCTAATCCACTCCTACGAGCAGTACTTC
TRBJ2-6 | many | TRBV15 | . | CATSRDPAGVDSGANVLTF | TGTGCCACCAGCAGAGATCCCGCAGGGGTAGACTCTGGGGCCAACGTCCTGACTTTC
TRBJ2-7 | many | TRBV3-1 | . | CASSQGLLRHKSYEQYF | TGTGCCAGCAGCCAAGGACTTTTAAGACATAAATCCTACGAGCAGTACTTC
TRBJ1-2 | few | TRBV7-2 | TRBD1 | CASSGRDRVKGYTF | TGTGCCAGCAGCGGAAGAGACAGGGTGAAGGGCTACACCTTC
TRBJ1-2 | . | TRBV7-9 | . | CASSLSGRGYTF | TGTGCCAGCAGCTTGAGCGGCCGGGGCTACACCTTC
TRBJ2-1 | many | TRBV12-3/TRBV12-4 | TRBD2 | CASSRSGRAYNEQFF | TGTGCCAGCAGCCGGAGCGGGAGGGCCTACAATGAGCAGTTCTTC
TRBJ1-1 | few | TRBV9 | TRBD1 | CASNPVGPQQGENTEAFF | TGTGCCAGCAACCCAGTGGGGCCCCAACAGGGGGAGAACACTGAAGCTTTCTTT
TRBJ1-1 | many | TRBV7-6 | . | CASRQTTGNTEAFF | TGTGCCAGCAGGCAAACCACGGGGAACACTGAAGCTTTCTTT
TRBJ2-4 | few | TRBV27 | . | CASSLVGSRNIQYF | TGTGCCAGCAGTTTGGTAGGGAGCAGAAACATTCAGTACTTC
TRBJ2-4 | many | TRBV12-3/TRBV12-4 | . | CASSTLPWGEGIQYF | TGTGCCAGCAGCACCCTCCCTTGGGGAGAAGGCATTCAGTACTTC
TRBJ2-2 | few | TRBV7-3 | . | CASSPQEGGELFF | TGTGCCAGCAGCCCCCAGGAAGGCGGGGAGCTGTTTTTT
TRBJ1-2 | many | TRBV5-1 | . | CASSLQPGTTYGYTF | TGCGCCAGCAGCCTCCAACCCGGGACAACCTATGGCTACACCTTC
TRBJ1-2 | few | TRBV4-2 | . | CASSQETGTYGYTF | TGTGCCAGCAGCCAAGAAACAGGGACTTATGGCTACACCTTC
TRBJ2-5 | many | TRBV27 | . | CASSLLYGVEETQYF | TGTGCCAGCAGTTTACTATATGGGGTGGAAGAGACCCAGTACTTC
TRBJ1-5 | . | TRBV15 | TRBD1 | CATSRAPHHRTGGINQPQHF | TGTGCCACCAGCAGAGCCCCGCACCACCGGACAGGGGGCATCAATCAGCCCCAGCATTTT
TRBJ2-7 | few | TRBV6-1 | TRBD1 | CASSPSPGTGESYEQYF | TGTGCCAGCAGTCCGAGTCCAGGGACAGGGGAATCCTACGAGCAGTACTTC
TRBJ2-3 | few | TRBV5-1 | . | CASSLAPGTPTDTQYF | TGCGCCAGCAGCTTGGCCCCCGGGACCCCCACAGATACGCAGTATTTT
TRBJ1-5 | few | TRBV24-1 | . | CATSDLCGDSNQPQHF | TGTGCCACCAGTGATTTATGCGGGGATAGCAATCAGCCCCAGCATTTT
TRBJ1-2 | many | TRBV29-1 | . | CSVEDQGHYGYTF | TGCAGCGTTGAAGATCAGGGACACTATGGCTACACCTTC
TRBJ2-7 | many | TRBV15 | . | CATSREAPGTQAYEQYF | TGTGCCACCAGCAGAGAGGCCCCCGGGACTCAAGCCTACGAGCAGTACTTC
TRBJ1-1 | . | TRBV25-1 | . | CASSEGLRGNTEAFF | TGTGCCAGCAGTGAAGGCCTAAGGGGGAACACTGAAGCTTTCTTT
TRBJ2-3 | . | TRBV28 | TRBD2 | CASRQAGVRQYF | TGTGCCAGCAGGCAAGCGGGAGTTCGGCAGTATTTT
TRBJ2-2 | . | TRBV13 | TRBD2 | CASSREGKNTGELFF | TGTGCCAGCAGCAGGGAGGGAAAGAACACCGGGGAGCTGTTTTTT
TRBJ1-3 | . | TRBV6-5 | . | CASSRQSGSGNTIYF | TGTGCCAGCAGCCGACAGTCAGGCTCGGGAAACACCATATATTTT
TRBJ2-5 | many | TRBV6-6 | TRBD2 | CASSYHNSGGETQYF | TGTGCCAGCAGTTACCATAATTCGGGAGGGGAGACCCAGTACTTC
TRBJ2-4 | many | TRBV5-6 | . | CASRQTGAKNIQYF | TGTGCCAGCAGACAAACAGGGGCCAAAAACATTCAGTACTTC
TRBJ2-7 | . | TRBV18 | TRBD2 | CASSPGPAGVGSYEQYF | TGTGCCAGCTCACCGGGACCAGCGGGAGTGGGATCCTACGAGCAGTACTTC